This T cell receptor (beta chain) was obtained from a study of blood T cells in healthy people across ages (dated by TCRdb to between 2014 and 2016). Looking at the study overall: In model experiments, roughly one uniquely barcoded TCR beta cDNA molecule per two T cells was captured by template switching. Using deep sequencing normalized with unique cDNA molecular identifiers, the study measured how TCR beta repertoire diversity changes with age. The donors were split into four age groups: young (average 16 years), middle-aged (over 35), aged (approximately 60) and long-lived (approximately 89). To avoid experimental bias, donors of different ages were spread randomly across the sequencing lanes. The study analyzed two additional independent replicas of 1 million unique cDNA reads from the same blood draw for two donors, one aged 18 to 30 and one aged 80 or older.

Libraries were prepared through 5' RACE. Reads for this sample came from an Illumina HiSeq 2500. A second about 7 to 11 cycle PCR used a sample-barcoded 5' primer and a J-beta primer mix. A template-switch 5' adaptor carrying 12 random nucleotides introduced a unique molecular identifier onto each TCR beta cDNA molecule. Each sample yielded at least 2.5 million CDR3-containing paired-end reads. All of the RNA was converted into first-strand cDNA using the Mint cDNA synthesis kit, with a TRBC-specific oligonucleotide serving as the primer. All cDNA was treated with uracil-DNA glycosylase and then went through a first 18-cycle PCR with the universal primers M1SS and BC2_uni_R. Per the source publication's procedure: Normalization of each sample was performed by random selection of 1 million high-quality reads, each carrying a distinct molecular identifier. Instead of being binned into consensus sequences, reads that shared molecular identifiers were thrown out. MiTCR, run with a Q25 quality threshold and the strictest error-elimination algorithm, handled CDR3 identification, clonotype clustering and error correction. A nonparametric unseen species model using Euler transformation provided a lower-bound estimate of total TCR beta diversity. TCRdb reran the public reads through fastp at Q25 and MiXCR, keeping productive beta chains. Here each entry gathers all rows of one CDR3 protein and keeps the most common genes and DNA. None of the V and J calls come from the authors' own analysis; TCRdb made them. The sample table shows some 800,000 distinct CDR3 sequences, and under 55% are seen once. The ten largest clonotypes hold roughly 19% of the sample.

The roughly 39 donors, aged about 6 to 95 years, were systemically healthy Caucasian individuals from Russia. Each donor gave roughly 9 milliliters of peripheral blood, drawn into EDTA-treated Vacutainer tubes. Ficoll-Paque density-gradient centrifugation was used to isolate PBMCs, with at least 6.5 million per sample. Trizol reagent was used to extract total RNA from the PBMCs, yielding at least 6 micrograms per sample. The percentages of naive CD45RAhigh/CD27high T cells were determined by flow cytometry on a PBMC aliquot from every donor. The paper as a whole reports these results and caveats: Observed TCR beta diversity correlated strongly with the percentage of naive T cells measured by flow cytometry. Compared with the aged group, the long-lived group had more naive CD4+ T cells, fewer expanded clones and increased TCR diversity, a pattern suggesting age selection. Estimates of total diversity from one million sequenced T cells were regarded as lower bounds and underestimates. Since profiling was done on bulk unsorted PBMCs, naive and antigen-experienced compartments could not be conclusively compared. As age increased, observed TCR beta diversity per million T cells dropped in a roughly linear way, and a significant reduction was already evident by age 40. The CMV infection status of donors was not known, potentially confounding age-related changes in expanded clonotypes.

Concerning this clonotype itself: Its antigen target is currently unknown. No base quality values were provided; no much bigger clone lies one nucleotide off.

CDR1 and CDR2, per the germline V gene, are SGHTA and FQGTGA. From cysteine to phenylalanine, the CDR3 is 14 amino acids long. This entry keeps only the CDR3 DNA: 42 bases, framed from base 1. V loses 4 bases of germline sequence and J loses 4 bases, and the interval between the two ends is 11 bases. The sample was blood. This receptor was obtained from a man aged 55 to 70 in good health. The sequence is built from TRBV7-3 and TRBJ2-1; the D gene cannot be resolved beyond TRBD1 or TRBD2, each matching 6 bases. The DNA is TGTGCCAGCAGCTCGGGGGACATTTACAATGAGCAGTTCTTC. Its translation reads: CASSSGDIYNEQFF.